This TCR beta chain was recorded in a study of blood T cell repertoires in COVID-19. For the study at large: T cells, B-cell-depleted T cells, or PBMCs supplied cDNA or gDNA.

Assay: immunoSEQ multiplex PCR; the TCRdb copy retains only in-frame clones and omits some. The top ten clones hold less than 11% of a sample with more than 250,000 clones, over 75% of them seen once. This clone was observed once. Participant-given clinical history determined each cohort assignment. Germline-derived CDR1 and CDR2 are LGHDT and YNNKEL (reference sequence). This CDR3 is 15 amino acids long. Losses at the gene ends were 1 base for V and 5 bases for J; bases not matched to a gene: 5. The TCR sequence derives from a woman in her late teens or twenties who had recovered from COVID-19. The sequencing sample was made of PBMCs or T cells enriched from blood (not recorded which). The chain uses TRBV3-1 (or the pseudogene TRBV3-2) and TRBJ2-3, with 8 bases identical to TRBD1. CDR3 sequence (DNA): TGTGCCAGCAGCCAAGGACAGGGGATTCGAGATACGCAGTATTTT. Translating gives CASSQGQGIRDTQYF.